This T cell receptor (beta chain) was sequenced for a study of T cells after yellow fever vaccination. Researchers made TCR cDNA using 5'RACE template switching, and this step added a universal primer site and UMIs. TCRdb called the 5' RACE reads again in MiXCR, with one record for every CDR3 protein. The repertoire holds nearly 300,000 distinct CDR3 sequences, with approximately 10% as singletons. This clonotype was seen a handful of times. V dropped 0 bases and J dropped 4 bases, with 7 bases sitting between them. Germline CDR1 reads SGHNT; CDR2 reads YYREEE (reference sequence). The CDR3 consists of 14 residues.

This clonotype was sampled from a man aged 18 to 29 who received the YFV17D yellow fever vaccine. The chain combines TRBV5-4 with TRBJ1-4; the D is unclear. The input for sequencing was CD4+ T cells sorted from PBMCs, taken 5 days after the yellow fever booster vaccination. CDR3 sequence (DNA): TGTGCCAGCAGCTTGGACACTCGTAATGAAAAACTGTTTTTT. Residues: CASSLDTRNEKLFF.